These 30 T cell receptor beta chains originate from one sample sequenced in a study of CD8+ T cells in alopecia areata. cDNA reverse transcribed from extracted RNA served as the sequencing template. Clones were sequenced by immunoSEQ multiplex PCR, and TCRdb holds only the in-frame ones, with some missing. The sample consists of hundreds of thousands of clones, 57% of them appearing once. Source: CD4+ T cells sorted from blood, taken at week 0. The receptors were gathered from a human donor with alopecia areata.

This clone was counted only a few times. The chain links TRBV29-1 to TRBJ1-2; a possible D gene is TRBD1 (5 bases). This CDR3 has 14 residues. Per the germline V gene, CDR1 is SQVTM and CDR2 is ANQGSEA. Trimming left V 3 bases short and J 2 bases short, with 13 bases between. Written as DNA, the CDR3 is TGCAGCGTTGACCGGGGGTTGGGGAACTATGGCTACACCTTC. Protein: CSVDRGLGNYGYTF.

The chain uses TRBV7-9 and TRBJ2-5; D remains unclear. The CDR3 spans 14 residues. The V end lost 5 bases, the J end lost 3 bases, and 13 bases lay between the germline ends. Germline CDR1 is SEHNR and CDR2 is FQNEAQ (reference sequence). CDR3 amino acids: CASSMGFPEETQYF. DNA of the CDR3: TGTGCCAGCAGCATGGGTTTCCCGGAAGAGACCCAGTACTTC.

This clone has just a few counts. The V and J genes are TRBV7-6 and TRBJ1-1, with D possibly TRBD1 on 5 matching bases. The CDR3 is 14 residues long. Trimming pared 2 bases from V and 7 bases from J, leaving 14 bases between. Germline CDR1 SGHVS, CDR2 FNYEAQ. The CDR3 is CASSLWGEDIEAFF. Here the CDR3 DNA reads TGTGCCAGCAGCTTATGGGGGGAGGACATTGAAGCTTTCTTT.

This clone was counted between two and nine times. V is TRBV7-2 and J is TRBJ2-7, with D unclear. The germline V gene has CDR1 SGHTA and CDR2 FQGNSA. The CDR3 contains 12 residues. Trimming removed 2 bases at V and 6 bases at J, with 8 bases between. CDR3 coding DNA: TGTGCCAGCAGCTTAAGGGTTGGCGAGCAGTACTTC. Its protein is CASSLRVGEQYF.

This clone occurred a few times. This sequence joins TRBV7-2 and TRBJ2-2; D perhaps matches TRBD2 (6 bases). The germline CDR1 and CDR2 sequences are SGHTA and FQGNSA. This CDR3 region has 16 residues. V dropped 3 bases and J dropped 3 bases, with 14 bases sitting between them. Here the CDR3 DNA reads TGTGCCAGCAGCTTTAGTAGCGGAATATACACCGGGGAGCTGTTTTTT. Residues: CASSFSSGIYTGELFF.

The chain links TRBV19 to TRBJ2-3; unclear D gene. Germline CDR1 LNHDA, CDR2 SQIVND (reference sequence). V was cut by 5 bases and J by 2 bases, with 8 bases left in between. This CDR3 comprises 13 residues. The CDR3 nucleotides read TGTGCCAGTAGTGACTTCTTCACAGATACGCAGTATTTT. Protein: CASSDFFTDTQYF.

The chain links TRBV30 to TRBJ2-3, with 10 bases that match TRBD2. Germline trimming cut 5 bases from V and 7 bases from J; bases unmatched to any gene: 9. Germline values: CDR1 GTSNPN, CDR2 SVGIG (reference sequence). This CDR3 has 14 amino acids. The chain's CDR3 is CAWGILAGGNTQYF. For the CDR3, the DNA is TGTGCCTGGGGGATTTTAGCGGGAGGAAATACGCAGTATTTT.

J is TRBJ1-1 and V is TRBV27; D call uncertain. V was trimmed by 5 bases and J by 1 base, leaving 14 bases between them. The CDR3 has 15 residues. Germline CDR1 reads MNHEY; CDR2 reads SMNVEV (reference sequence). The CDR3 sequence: CASSSPGGENTEAFF. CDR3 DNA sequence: TGTGCCAGCAGTAGTCCCGGTGGGGAGAACACTGAAGCTTTCTTT.

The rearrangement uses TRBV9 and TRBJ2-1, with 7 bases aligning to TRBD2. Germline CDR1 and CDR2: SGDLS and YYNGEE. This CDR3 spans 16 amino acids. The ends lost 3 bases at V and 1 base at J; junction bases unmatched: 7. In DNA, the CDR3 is TGTGCCAGCAGCGGTAGCGGGTCTATTTCCTACAATGAGCAGTTCTTC. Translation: CASSGSGSISYNEQFF.

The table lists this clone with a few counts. For the CDR3, the DNA is TGTGCCAGCTCAGGTTCCATAAACATTCAGTACTTC. It yields the protein CASSGSINIQYF. The V and J genes are TRBV18 and TRBJ2-4; D gene unclear. The CDR3 is 12 amino acids. CDR1 is KGHSH and CDR2 is LQKENI in the germline V gene. V dropped 5 bases and J dropped 6 bases, with 8 bases sitting between them.

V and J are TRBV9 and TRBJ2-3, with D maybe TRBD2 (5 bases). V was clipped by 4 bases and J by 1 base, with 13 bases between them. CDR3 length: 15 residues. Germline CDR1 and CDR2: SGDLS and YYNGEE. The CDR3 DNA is TGTGCCAGCAGCTCGGGGATAAGCGGCACAGATACGCAGTATTTT. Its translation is CASSSGISGTDTQYF.

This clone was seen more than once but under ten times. The CDR3 DNA reads as TGCAGCGTTGCGGCTGTCGAACGGGGCGGCTACACCTTC. It yields the protein CSVAAVERGGYTF. The gene calls are TRBV29-1 and TRBJ1-2, with D possibly matching TRBD1 (5 bases). Per germline, CDR1 SQVTM and CDR2 ANQGSEA. The CDR3 covers 13 residues. Trimming took off 4 bases at V and 8 bases at J, with 17 bases between the two ends.

The DNA of the CDR3 is TGTGCCAGCAGTAGGGTCGGGGCTGAAGCTTTCTTT. It yields the protein CASSRVGAEAFF. The rearrangement links TRBV7-9 to TRBJ1-1; D uncertain. Germline loops: CDR1 SEHNR, CDR2 FQNEAQ (reference sequence). The length of the CDR3 is 12 residues. Trimming removed 6 bases from V and 6 bases from J, with 11 bases in between.

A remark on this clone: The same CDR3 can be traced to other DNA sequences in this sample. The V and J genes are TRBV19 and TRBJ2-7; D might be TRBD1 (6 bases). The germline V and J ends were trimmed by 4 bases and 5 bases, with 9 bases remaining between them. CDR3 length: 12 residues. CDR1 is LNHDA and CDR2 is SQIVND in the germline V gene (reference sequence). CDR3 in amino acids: CASSKQGNEQYF. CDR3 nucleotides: TGTGCCAGTAGTAAACAGGGAAACGAGCAGTACTTC.

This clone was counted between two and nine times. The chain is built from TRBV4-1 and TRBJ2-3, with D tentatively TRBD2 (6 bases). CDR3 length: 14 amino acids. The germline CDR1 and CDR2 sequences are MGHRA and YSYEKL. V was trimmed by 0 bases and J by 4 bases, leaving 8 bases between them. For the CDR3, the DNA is TGCGCCAGCAGCCAAGATACTAGCCCAGATACGCAGTATTTT. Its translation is CASSQDTSPDTQYF.

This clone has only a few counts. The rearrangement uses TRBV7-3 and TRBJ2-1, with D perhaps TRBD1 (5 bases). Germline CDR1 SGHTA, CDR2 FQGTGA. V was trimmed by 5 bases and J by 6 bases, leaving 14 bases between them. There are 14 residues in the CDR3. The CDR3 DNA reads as TGTGCCAGCAGCCGAGGACCAGGGATCAATGAGCAGTTCTTC. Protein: CASSRGPGINEQFF.

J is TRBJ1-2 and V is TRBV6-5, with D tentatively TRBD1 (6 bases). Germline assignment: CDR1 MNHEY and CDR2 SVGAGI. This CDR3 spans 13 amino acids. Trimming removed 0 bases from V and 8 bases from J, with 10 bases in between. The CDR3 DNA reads TGTGCCAGCAGTTACTCCGGGACATGGGGCTACACCTTC. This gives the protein CASSYSGTWGYTF.

CDR3 nucleotide sequence: TGTGCCAGCAGCTTGATGCCAGGGATCGGGCGTGAAGCTTTCTTT. Protein: CASSLMPGIGREAFF. V is TRBV7-3 and J is TRBJ1-1; the D gene is possibly TRBD1 (5 bases). The germline V gene encodes CDR1 SGHTA and CDR2 FQGTGA. V gave up 3 bases and J gave up 7 bases, with 18 bases separating them. The CDR3 has 15 amino acids.

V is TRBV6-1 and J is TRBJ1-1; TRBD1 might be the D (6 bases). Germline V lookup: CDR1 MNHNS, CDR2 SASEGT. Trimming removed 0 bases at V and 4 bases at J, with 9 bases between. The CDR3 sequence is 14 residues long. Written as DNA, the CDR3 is TGTGCCAGCAGTGAAGCAGGGGGGCGCACTGAAGCTTTCTTT. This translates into CASSEAGGRTEAFF.

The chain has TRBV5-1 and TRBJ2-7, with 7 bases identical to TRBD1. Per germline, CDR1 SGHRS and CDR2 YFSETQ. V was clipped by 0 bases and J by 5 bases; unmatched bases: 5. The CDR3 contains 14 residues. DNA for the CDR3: TGCGCCAGCAGCTTGGCTGACAGGGTTGACGAGCAGTACTTC. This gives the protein CASSLADRVDEQYF.

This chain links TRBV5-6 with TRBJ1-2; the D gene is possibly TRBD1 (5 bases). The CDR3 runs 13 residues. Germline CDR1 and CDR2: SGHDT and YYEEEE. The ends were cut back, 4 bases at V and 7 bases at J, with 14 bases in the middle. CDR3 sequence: CASSNVQGTGYTF. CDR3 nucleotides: TGTGCCAGCAGCAATGTGCAGGGTACTGGCTACACCTTC.

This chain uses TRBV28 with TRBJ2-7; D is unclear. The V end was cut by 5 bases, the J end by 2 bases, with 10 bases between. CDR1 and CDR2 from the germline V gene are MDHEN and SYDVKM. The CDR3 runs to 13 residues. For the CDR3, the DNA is TGTGCCAGCAGTCCCCGGGTCCCCTACGAGCAGTACTTC. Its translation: CASSPRVPYEQYF.

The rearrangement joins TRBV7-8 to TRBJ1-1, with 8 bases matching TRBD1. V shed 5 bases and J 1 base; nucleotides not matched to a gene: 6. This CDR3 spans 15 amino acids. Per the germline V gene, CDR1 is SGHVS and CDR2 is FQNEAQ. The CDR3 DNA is TGTGCCAGCAGCCCCGGAGGACAGGGGAACACTGAAGCTTTCTTT. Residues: CASSPGGQGNTEAFF.

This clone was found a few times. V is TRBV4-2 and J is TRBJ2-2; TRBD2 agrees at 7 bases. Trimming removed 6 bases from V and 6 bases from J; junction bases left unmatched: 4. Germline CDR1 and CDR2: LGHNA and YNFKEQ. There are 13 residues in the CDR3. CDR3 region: CASRPRGAGELFF. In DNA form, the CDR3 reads TGTGCCAGCAGGCCACGGGGGGCCGGGGAGCTGTTTTTT.

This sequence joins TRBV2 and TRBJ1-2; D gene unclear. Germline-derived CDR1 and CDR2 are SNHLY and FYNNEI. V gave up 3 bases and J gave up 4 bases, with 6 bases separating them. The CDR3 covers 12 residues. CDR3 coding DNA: TGTGCCAGCAGTGATAGGGCCTATGGCTACACCTTC. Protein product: CASSDRAYGYTF.

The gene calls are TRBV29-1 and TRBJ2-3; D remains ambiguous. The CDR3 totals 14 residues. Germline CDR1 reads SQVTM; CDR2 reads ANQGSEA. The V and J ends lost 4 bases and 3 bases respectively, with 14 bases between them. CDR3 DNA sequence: TGCAGCGTTGTGACCCCCCTTGGGACAGATACGCAGTATTTT. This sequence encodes CSVVTPLGTDTQYF.

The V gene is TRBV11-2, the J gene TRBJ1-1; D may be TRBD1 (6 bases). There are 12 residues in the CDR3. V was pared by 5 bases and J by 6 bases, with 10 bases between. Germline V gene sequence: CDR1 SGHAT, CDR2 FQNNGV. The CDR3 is CASSQDRPEAFF. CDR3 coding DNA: TGTGCCAGCAGCCAAGACAGGCCTGAAGCTTTCTTT.

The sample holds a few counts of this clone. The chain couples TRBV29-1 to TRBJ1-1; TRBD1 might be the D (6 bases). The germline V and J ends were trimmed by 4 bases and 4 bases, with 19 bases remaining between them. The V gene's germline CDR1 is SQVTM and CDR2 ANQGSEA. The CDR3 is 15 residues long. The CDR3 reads CSVAFVGRGGTEAFF. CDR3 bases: TGCAGCGTTGCTTTTGTGGGCAGGGGCGGCACTGAAGCTTTCTTT.

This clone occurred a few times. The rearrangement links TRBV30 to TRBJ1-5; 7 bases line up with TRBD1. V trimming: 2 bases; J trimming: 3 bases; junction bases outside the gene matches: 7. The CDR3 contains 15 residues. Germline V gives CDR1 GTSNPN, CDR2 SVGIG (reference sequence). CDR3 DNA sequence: TGTGCCTGGAGTTTCGCGGGACAGTACAATCAGCCCCAGCATTTT. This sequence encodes CAWSFAGQYNQPQHF.

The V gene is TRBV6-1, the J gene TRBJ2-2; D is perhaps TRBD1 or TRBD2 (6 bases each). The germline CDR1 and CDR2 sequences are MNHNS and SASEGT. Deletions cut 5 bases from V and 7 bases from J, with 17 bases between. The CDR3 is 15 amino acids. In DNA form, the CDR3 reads TGTGCCAGCAGTAACCCGGGGGCCCGGGACGGGGAGCTGTTTTTT. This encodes CASSNPGARDGELFF.